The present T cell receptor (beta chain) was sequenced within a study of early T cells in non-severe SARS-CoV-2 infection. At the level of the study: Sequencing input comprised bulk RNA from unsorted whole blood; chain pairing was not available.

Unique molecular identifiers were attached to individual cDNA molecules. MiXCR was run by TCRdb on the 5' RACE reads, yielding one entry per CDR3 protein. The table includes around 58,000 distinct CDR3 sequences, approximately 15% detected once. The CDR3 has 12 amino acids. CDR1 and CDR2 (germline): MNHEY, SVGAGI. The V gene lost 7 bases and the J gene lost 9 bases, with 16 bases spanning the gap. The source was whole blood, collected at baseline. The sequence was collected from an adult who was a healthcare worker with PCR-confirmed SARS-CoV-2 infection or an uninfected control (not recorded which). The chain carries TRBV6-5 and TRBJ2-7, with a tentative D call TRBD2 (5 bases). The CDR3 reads CASTARRGRQYF. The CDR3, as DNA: TGTGCCAGCACTGCTAGAAGAGGGCGGCAGTACTTC.